These 21 T cell receptor beta chains originate from one sample sequenced in a study of shared clonotypes between healthy human individuals. Data came from immunoSEQ multiplex PCR; TCRdb stores just in-frame clones and leaves some out. In the table there are around 2,000,000 clones, 95% of which are singletons. Material: naive CD4+ T cells sorted from blood. Subset here: CD45RA+ positively selected. These TCRs come from a man younger than 35 in good health.

CDR3 region: CASSQEPGGADTQYF. In DNA form, the CDR3 reads TGCGCCAGCAGCCAAGAACCGGGAGGCGCAGATACGCAGTATTTT. V and J are TRBV4-3 and TRBJ2-3, with 7 positions matching TRBD2. This CDR3 has 15 amino acids. Losses at the gene ends were 0 bases for V and 4 bases for J; bases not matched to a gene: 4. The germline V gene encodes CDR1 LGHNA and CDR2 YSLEER.

V usage is TRBV9 and J usage is TRBJ1-2; a weak D match, TRBD1 (5 bases). Trimming removed 4 bases at V and 7 bases at J, with 17 bases between. CDR3 length equals 14 residues. The germline V gene has CDR1 SGDLS and CDR2 YYNGEE. Here the CDR3 reads CASSLSSRGSGYTF. The CDR3 nucleotides read TGTGCCAGCAGCCTCTCCAGCCGGGGGTCTGGCTACACCTTC.

The V call is TRBV10-3, the J call TRBJ1-4; 10 bases match TRBD1. This CDR3 comprises 17 residues. V dropped 4 bases and J dropped 0; count of bases not matched to a gene: 5. In germline, CDR1 is ENHRY, CDR2 SYGVKD. CDR3 amino acids: CAISAGTGDATNEKLFF. Here the CDR3 DNA reads TGTGCCATCAGTGCCGGGACAGGGGATGCAACTAATGAAAAACTGTTTTTT.

The rearrangement uses TRBV10-3 and TRBJ2-5; 10 nucleotides match TRBD1. Germline V gives CDR1 ENHRY, CDR2 SYGVKD. The CDR3 has 15 residues. V shed 10 bases and J 2 bases; nucleotides not matched to a gene: 10. The CDR3 DNA reads as TGTGCCAGCCCCCCGGGACAGGGGTTTCAAGAGACCCAGTACTTC. Protein product: CASPPGQGFQETQYF.

This chain joins TRBV10-1 and TRBJ2-3, with 7 bases matching TRBD1. The CDR3 runs to 15 residues. V lost 6 bases and J lost 2; bases outside the gene matches: 8. CDR1 and CDR2 (germline): WNHNN, SYGVQD (reference sequence). For the CDR3, the DNA is TGCGCCAGCAGCCGGGACAGTCCAATCACAGATACGCAGTATTTT. Amino acids: CASSRDSPITDTQYF.

V usage is TRBV2 and J usage is TRBJ1-5, with 7 bases aligning to TRBD1. Germline trimming cut 7 bases from V and 3 bases from J; bases unmatched to any gene: 3. Looked up from germline, CDR1 is SNHLY and CDR2 is FYNNEI. This CDR3 spans 13 amino acids. CDR3 loop: CASKGQYNQPQHF. CDR3 in DNA: TGTGCCAGCAAGGGACAGTACAATCAGCCCCAGCATTTT.

Of note for this clone: The same CDR3 is also encoded by other DNA sequences in this sample. The chain uses TRBV11-3 and TRBJ2-7; D gene ambiguous. Germline V lookup: CDR1 SGHNT, CDR2 YENEEA. This CDR3 comprises 13 residues. Trimming left V 1 base short and J 1 base short, with 5 bases between. The CDR3 loop reads CASSLGPSYEQYF. The DNA for the CDR3 is TGTGCCAGCAGCTTAGGCCCATCCTACGAGCAGTACTTC.

V is TRBV9 and J is TRBJ1-1; 11 bases agree with TRBD1. J was trimmed by 5 bases and V by 4 bases; bases with no gene match: 7. This CDR3 is 15 amino acids long. Germline-derived CDR1 and CDR2 are SGDLS and YYNGEE. The CDR3 region is CASSSRTGGATEAFF. In nucleotides, the CDR3 is TGTGCCAGCAGCTCCCGGACAGGGGGCGCAACTGAAGCTTTCTTT.

V gene TRBV5-4 combines with J gene TRBJ2-2; 10 bases line up with TRBD2. The V gene end was trimmed by 0 bases and the J gene end by 4 bases; junction bases not matched to a gene: 3. Looked up from germline, CDR1 is SGHNT and CDR2 is YYREEE (reference sequence). The CDR3 has 16 residues. DNA of the CDR3: TGTGCCAGCAGCTTGGCGGAGCGGGGGGGCACCGGGGAGCTGTTTTTT. It translates to CASSLAERGGTGELFF.

This clone was seen just once. V and J are TRBV6-6 and TRBJ2-3; D is unresolved. CDR1 MNHNY and CDR2 SVGAGI come from the germline V gene (reference sequence). There are 15 residues in the CDR3. V lost 0 bases and J 6 bases, leaving 13 bases between the germline ends. The CDR3 sequence is CASSYSIPGGDTQYF. The CDR3 DNA reads TGTGCCAGCAGTTACTCGATTCCCGGTGGGGATACGCAGTATTTT.

The gene calls are TRBV6-5 and TRBJ1-1, with D perhaps matching TRBD1 (5 bases). The germline gives CDR1 MNHEY, CDR2 SVGAGI. V lost 6 bases and J 7 bases, leaving 12 bases between the germline ends. This CDR3 comprises 12 residues. This CDR3 is CASRGHADEAFF. The CDR3, as DNA: TGTGCCAGCAGAGGACACGCCGATGAAGCTTTCTTT.

The chain employs TRBV30 and TRBJ1-5; no firm D call. The germline CDR1 and CDR2 sequences are GTSNPN and SVGIG (reference sequence). The CDR3 loop spans 12 amino acids. The V end lost 4 bases, the J end lost 7 bases, and 11 bases lay between the germline ends. DNA of the CDR3: TGTGCCTGGAACCAGGACGGACAGCCCCAGCATTTT. Protein product: CAWNQDGQPQHF.

This clone was seen a few times. Other DNA variants within this sample encode the same CDR3. The rearrangement joins TRBV5-1 to TRBJ2-3, with a possible D match to TRBD2 (6 bases). V dropped 0 bases and J dropped 1 base, with 9 bases sitting between them. Germline loops: CDR1 SGHRS, CDR2 YFSETQ. The CDR3 has 15 amino acids. Here the CDR3 DNA reads TGCGCCAGCAGCTTGGGCGGGGCCGGCACAGATACGCAGTATTTT. It translates to CASSLGGAGTDTQYF.

The chain couples TRBV11-2 to TRBJ2-7, with 8 positions matching TRBD1. J lost 2 bases, V lost 6 bases, and 6 bases had no gene match. CDR1 is SGHAT and CDR2 is FQNNGV in the germline V gene. The CDR3 is made up of 14 amino acids. CDR3 nucleotide sequence: TGTGCCAGCAGATCCGGGACAGGCCCCTACGAGCAGTACTTC. This codes for CASRSGTGPYEQYF. Complete variable domain (other parts from reference TRBV11-2 and TRBJ2-7): EAGVAQSPRYKIIEKRQSVAFWCNPISGHATLYWYQQILGQGPKLLIQFQNNGVVDDSQLPKDRFSAERLKGVDSTLKIQPAKLEDSAVYLCASRSGTGPYEQYFGPGTRLTVT.

Worth noting for this clone: This specimen includes other DNA sequences encoding the same CDR3. The rearrangement links TRBV6-1 to TRBJ1-5; D unclear. V lost 5 bases, J lost 2 bases, and 7 bases lay in between. CDR1 and CDR2 (germline): MNHNS, SASEGT. This CDR3 contains 13 residues. This CDR3 reads CASSSGGNQPQHF. Here the CDR3 DNA reads TGTGCCAGCAGTTCCGGGGGCAATCAGCCCCAGCATTTT.

Remarks on this clone: This may arise from a read error, as a much more abundant clone is one base away. Other DNA sequences in this sample translate to the same CDR3. This chain uses TRBV11-2 with TRBJ2-7, with a weak D call TRBD2 (5 bases). CDR1 and CDR2 (germline): SGHAT, FQNNGV. The CDR3 is 12 residues long. Deletions cut 1 base from V and 5 bases from J, with 6 bases between. The CDR3: CASSLAGNEQYF. In DNA, the CDR3 is TGTGCCAGCAGCTTAGCCGGGAACGAGCAGTACTTC.

The rearrangement links TRBV7-9 to TRBJ2-3; a weak D match, TRBD2 (5 bases). Germline values: CDR1 SEHNR, CDR2 FQNEAQ (reference sequence). The CDR3 runs to 17 residues. V gave up 2 bases and J gave up 0 bases, with 15 bases separating them. Written as DNA, the CDR3 is TGTGCCAGCAGCTTATCCATGGCGGCTAGCAGCACAGATACGCAGTATTTT. Protein sequence: CASSLSMAASSTDTQYF. Full variable domain (rest looked up from reference TRBV7-9 and TRBJ2-3): DTGVSQNPRHKITKRGQNVTFRCDPISEHNRLYWYRQTLGQGPEFLTYFQNEAQLEKSRLLSDRFSAERPKGSFSTLEIQRTEQGDSAMYLCASSLSMAASSTDTQYFGPGTRLTVL.

The CDR3 DNA reads as TGTGCCAGCAGCGGGGGACAGGCGAACACTGAAGCTTTCTTT. This sequence encodes CASSGGQANTEAFF. The rearrangement uses TRBV5-4 and TRBJ1-1; TRBD1 aligns across 8 bases. This CDR3 is built from 14 residues. CDR1 and CDR2 (germline): SGHNT, YYREEE (reference sequence). J was trimmed by 1 base and V by 4 bases; bases with no gene match: 3.

For this clone: The same CDR3 is also encoded by other DNA sequences in this sample. This sequence joins TRBV18 and TRBJ1-3, with D perhaps matching TRBD1 (5 bases). This CDR3 contains 14 residues. From germline, CDR1 is KGHSH and CDR2 LQKENI. Trimming took off 2 bases at V and 0 bases at J, with 5 bases between the two ends. The CDR3 DNA sequence: TGTGCCAGCTCACCAGGGGCCTCTGGAAACACCATATATTTT. Its protein is CASSPGASGNTIYF. The full variable domain, with the rest looked up from reference TRBV18 and TRBJ1-3, is NAGVMQNPRHLVRRRGQEARLRCSPMKGHSHVYWYRQLPEEGLKFMVYLQKENIIDESGMPKERFSAEFPKEGPSILRIQQVVRGDSAAYFCASSPGASGNTIYFGEGSWLTVV.

Written as DNA, the CDR3 is TGTGCCATCAGTGAGCCTACAGGGGTGGACTATGGCTACACCTTC. Its protein is CAISEPTGVDYGYTF. This sequence joins TRBV10-3 and TRBJ1-2, with 7 bases that match TRBD1. The CDR3 sequence is 15 residues long. The V gene end was trimmed by 2 bases and the J gene end by 3 bases; junction bases not matched to a gene: 6. From germline, CDR1 is ENHRY and CDR2 SYGVKD.

This sequence joins TRBV28 and TRBJ1-4; D gene unclear. Germline lookup yields CDR1 MDHEN and CDR2 SYDVKM. CDR3 length: 13 amino acids. V lost 2 bases, J lost 6 bases, and 7 bases lay in between. In DNA form, the CDR3 reads TGTGCCAGCAGTTTAGATACTGATGAAAAACTGTTTTTT. Its protein product is CASSLDTDEKLFF.